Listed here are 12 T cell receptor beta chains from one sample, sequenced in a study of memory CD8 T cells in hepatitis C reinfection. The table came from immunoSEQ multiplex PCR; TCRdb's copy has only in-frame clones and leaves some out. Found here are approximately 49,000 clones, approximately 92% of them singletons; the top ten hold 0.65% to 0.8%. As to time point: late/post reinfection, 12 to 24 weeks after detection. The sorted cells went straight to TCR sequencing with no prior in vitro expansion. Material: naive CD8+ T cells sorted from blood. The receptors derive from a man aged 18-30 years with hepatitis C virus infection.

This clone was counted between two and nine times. CDR3 nucleotide sequence: TGTGCCAGCAGTTACTTAGACAACTCCTACGAGCAGTACGTC. As protein: CASSYLDNSYEQYV. The V and J genes are TRBV6-5 and TRBJ2-7; the D is unclear. The V end was cut by 1 base, the J end by 0 bases, with 7 bases between. CDR3 length equals 14 residues. Germline V CDR1 and CDR2: MNHEY, SVGAGI.

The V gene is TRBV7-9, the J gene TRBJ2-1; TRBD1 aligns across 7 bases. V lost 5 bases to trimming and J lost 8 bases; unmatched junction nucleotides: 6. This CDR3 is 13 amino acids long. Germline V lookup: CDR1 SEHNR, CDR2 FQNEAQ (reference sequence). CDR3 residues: CASSILQGDEQFF. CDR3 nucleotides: TGTGCCAGCAGCATACTTCAGGGGGATGAGCAGTTCTTC. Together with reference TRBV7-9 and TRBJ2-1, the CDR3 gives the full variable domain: DTGVSQNPRHKITKRGQNVTFRCDPISEHNRLYWYRQTLGQGPEFLTYFQNEAQLEKSRLLSDRFSAERPKGSFSTLEIQRTEQGDSAMYLCASSILQGDEQFFGPGTRLTVL.

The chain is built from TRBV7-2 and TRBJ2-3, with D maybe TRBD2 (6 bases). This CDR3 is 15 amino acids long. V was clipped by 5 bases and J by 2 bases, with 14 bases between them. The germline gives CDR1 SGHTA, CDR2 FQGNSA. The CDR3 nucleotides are TGTGCCAGCAGCCCGGGGACTCTATCCACAGATACGCAGTATTTT. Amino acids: CASSPGTLSTDTQYF.

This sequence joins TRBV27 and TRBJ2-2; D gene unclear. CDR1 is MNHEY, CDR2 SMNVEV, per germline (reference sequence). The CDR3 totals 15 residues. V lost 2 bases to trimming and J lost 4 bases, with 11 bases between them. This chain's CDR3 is CASSLVYGGTGELFF. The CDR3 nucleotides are TGTGCCAGCAGTTTAGTCTACGGCGGCACCGGGGAGCTGTTTTTT.

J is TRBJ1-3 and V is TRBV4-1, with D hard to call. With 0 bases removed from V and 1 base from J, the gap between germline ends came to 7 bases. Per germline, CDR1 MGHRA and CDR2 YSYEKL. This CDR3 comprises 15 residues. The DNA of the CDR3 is TGCGCCAGCAGCCAAGAGAGCAGGTCTGGAAACACCATATATTTT. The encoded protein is CASSQESRSGNTIYF.

CDR3 coding DNA: TGCGCCAGCAGCTTACAATCATACAATGAGCAGTTCTTC. Protein: CASSLQSYNEQFF. This chain links TRBV5-1 with TRBJ2-1, with no clear D. The CDR3 extends over 13 amino acids. CDR1 and CDR2 (germline): SGHRS, YFSETQ. The V end lost 2 bases, the J end lost 4 bases, and 7 bases lay between the germline ends.

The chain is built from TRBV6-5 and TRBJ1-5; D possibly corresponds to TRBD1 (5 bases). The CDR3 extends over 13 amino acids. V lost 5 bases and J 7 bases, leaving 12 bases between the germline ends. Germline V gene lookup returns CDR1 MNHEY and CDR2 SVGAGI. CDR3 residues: CASSPQGNQPQHF. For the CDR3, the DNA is TGTGCCAGCAGTCCCCAGGGAAACCAGCCCCAGCATTTT.

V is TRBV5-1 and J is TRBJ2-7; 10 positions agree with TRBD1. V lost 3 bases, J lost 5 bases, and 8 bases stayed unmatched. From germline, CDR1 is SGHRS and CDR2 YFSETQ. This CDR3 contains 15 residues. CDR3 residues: CASSYGTGEENEQYF. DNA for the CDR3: TGCGCCAGCAGCTATGGGACAGGGGAGGAGAACGAGCAGTACTTC.

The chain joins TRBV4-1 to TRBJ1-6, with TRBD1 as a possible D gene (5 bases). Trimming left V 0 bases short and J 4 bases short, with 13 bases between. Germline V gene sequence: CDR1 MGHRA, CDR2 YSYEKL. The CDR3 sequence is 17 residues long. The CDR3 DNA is TGCGCCAGCAGCCAAGATTGGGGGGGACTTTATAATTCACCCCTCCACTTT. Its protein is CASSQDWGGLYNSPLHF.

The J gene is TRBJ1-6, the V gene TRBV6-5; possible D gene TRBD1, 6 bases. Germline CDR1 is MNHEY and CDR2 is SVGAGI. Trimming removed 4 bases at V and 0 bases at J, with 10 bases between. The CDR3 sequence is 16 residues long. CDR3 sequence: CASSSQGSSYNSPLHF. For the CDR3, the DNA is TGTGCCAGCAGTTCACAGGGCAGCTCCTATAATTCACCCCTCCACTTT.

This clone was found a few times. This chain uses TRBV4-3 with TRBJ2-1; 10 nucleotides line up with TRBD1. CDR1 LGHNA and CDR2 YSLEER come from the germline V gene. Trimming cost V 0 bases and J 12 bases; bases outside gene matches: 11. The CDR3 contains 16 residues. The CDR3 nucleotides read TGCGCCAGCAGCCAAGATCCGGGGACAGGGGCTTCAACGCAGTTCTTC. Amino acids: CASSQDPGTGASTQFF.

The CDR3 sequence is CASSVDPKQSYEQYF. CDR3 in DNA: TGTGCCAGCAGCGTAGATCCCAAACAGTCCTACGAGCAGTACTTC. The chain uses TRBV9 and TRBJ2-7; D ambiguous. Trimming stripped 0 bases from V and 1 base from J, with 11 bases between. This CDR3 comprises 15 residues. In germline, CDR1 is SGDLS, CDR2 YYNGEE.